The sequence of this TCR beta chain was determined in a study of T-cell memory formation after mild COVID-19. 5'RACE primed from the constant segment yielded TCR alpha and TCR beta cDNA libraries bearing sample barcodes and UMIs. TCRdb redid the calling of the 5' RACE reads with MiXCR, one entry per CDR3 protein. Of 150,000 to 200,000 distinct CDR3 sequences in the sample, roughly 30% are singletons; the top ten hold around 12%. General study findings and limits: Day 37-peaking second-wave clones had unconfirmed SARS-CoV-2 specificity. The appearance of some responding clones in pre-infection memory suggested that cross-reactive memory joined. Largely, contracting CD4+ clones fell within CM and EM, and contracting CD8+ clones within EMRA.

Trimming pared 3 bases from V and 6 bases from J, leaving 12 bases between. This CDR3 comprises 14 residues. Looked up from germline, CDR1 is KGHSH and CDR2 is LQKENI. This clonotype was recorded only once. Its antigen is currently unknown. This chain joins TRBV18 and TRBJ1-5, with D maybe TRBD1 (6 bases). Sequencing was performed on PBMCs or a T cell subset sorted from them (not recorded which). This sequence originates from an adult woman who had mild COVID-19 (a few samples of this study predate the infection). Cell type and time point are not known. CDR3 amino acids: CASSPPQGTQPQHF. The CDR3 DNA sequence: TGTGCCAGCTCACCTCCCCAGGGGACTCAGCCCCAGCATTTT.